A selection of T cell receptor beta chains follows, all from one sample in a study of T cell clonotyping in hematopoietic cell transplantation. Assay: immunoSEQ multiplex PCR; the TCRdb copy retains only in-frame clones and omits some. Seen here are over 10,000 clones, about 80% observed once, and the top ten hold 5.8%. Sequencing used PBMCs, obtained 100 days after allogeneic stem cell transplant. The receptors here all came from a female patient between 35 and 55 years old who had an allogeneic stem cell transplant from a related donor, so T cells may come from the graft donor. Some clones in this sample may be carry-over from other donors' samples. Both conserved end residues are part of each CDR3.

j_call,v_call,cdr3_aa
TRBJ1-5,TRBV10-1,CASSEREQTYNQPQHF
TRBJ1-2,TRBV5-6,CASSLRNYGYTF
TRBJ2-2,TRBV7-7,CASSHDYAGELFF
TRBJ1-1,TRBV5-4,CASSQTPKRMDTEAFF
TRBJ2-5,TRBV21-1,CASSSFQETQYF
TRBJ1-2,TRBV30,CAWSVEANYGYTF
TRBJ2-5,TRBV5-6,CASSLRTSGGRGQETQYF
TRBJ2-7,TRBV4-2,CASSLRAGESYEQYF
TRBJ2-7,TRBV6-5,CASLKAGTNYEQYF
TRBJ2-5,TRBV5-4,CASSFLNIDRAETQYF
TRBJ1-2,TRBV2,CASSEMPPGSNGYTF
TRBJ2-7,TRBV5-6,CASSLPGDTYEQYF
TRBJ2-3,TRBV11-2,CASSLGRGGGTDTQYF
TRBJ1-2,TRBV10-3,CATRGTDYGYTF
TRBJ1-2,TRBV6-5,CASTRGRGNYGYTF
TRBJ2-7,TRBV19,CASSIASGLSYEQYF
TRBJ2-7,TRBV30,CAWSLGDRGTQEQYF
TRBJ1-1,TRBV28,CASPPSDALVTEAFF
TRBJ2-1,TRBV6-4,CASSDGSGDVNEQFF
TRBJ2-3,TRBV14,CASSQGGRGKGWYF
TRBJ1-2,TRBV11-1,CASPAGGGYTF
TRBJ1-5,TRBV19,CASSIVPFSNQPQHF
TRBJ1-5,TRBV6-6,CASSNGGRQPQHF
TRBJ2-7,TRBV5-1,CASSLQGTNEQYF
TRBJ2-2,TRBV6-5,CASSRRGGAGELFF
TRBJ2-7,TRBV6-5,CASSYSSGQFSYEQYF
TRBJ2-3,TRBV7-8,CASSPLAGLTDTQYF
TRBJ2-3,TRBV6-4,CASSDHPRRAADTQYF
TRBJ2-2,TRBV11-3,CASSFHHSGAGELFF
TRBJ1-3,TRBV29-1,CSVIRQSSGNTIYF
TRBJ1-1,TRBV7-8,CASSFSDSGSTEAFF
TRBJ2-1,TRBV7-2,CASSSGLGLNEQFF
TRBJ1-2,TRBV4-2,CASSQVPDGYTF
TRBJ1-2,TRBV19,CASKAGGLGYTF
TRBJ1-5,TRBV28,CASRLDRESNQPQHF
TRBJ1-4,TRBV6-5,CASRPGVWEKLFF
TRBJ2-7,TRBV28,CASRASGDRPLEQYF
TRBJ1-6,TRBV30,CALTAASYNSPLHF
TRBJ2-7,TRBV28,CASSFGLDYEQYF
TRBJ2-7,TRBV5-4,CASSGTSGKDTYEQYF
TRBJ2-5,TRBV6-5,CASRRLAGGGETQYF
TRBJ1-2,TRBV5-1,CASTETGGRYGYTF
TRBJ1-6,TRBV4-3,CASSQGRRQTSPLHF
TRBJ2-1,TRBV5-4,CASSRSGRAGNEQFF
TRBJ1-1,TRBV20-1,CSATSRKAFF
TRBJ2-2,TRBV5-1,CASSLRAGEYTGELFF
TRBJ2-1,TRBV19,CASSPMALGYNEQFF
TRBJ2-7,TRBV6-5,CASSYSGTGQEEQYF
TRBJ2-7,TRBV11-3,CASSPGLAGGSYEQYF
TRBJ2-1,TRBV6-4,CASSDHTKLREWVGEQFF
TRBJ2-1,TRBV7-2,CASAPGLAGYNEQFF
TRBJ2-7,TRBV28,CASSLLLSSYEQYF
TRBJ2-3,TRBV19,CASTRDTGIGDTQYF
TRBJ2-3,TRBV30,CAWSVRDDTQYF
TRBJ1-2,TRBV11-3,CASSPRASQRGRASYTF